The clone carrying this T cell receptor (beta chain) has a handful of counts. The sample originates from a study of human T cells and chemical hapten exposure. The time point was: patch test 2, 6 weeks after DPC sensitization. As to treatment: therapeutic diphenylcyclopropenone sensitization with weekly scalp DPC. Germline assignment: CDR1 SEHNR and CDR2 FQNEAQ (reference sequence). The CDR3 totals 14 residues. Trimming removed 5 bases from V and 4 bases from J, with 13 bases in between. Using its own MiXCR run on the RACE reads, TCRdb lists one record per CDR3 protein. The sample has just over 350,000 distinct CDR3 sequences, roughly 6% seen once.

This sequence joins TRBV7-9 and TRBJ2-3; D remains unclear. This sequence originates from a woman younger than 35 with alopecia areata. Some clones in this sample may be carry-over from other donors' samples. This material consisted of whole blood, taken in connection with sensitization to the hapten diphenylcyclopropenone (DPC). The chain's CDR3 is CASSNTLGSDTQYF. In DNA, the CDR3 is TGTGCCAGCAGCAATACGCTAGGGTCAGATACGCAGTATTTT.